Below, 27 T cell receptor beta chains from the same sample are listed, as sequenced in a study of HIV-infected children after antiretroviral therapy interruption. Unique molecular identifiers were included in an RNA-based 3' RACE TCR library. MiXCR, run by TCRdb on the 3' RACE reads, gives a single entry per CDR3 protein. Here the sample spans 70,000 to 90,000 distinct CDR3 sequences, roughly 6.7% being singletons. Stated treatment: PENTA 11 planned treatment interruption arm or continuous ART arm. Sequenced here: CD45RA+ CD4+ T cells from PBMCs, pooled from several time points, sampled from a donor given antiretroviral therapy, either interrupted or continuous. The subset here: naive CD4+ CD45RA+ CD45RO- T cells. The receptors originated from a pool of human donors with HIV.

This clonotype showed up many times. The chain recombines TRBV18 with TRBJ1-1; D ambiguous. In germline, CDR1 is KGHSH, CDR2 LQKENI. The germline V and J ends were trimmed by 2 bases and 6 bases, with 10 bases remaining between them. CDR3 length equals 13 residues. The CDR3 loop reads CASSPGPGAEAFF. CDR3 bases: TGTGCCAGCTCACCAGGGCCCGGGGCTGAAGCTTTCTTT.

This clonotype was detected ten times or more. CDR3 residues: CASSQDPDLRRQYF. CDR3 in DNA: TGTGCCAGCAGCCAAGACCCGGACCTCCGGAGGCAGTACTTC. The chain couples TRBV3-1 to TRBJ2-7; D is unresolved. Germline CDR1 LGHDT, CDR2 YNNKEL (reference sequence). V was cut by 0 bases and J by 9 bases, with 15 bases left in between. This CDR3 is 14 amino acids long.

This clonotype was counted many times. V usage is TRBV28 and J usage is TRBJ2-4; D not resolved. This CDR3 comprises 17 residues. CDR1 and CDR2 (germline): MDHEN, SYDVKM. V lost 3 bases and J lost 2, with 17 bases in between. The CDR3 DNA sequence: TGTGCCAGCAGTTTGAGTCGGGCTTTCGGCTCCAAAAACATTCAGTACTTC. As protein: CASSLSRAFGSKNIQYF.

This clonotype was found many times. V is TRBV9 and J is TRBJ1-2; tentative D call: TRBD1 (5 bases). Germline CDR1 is SGDLS and CDR2 is YYNGEE. With 4 bases removed from V and 6 bases from J, the gap between germline ends came to 19 bases. The CDR3 runs 15 residues. The CDR3 DNA sequence: TGTGCCAGCAGCTCCCGGGAATTAACAGGAAATGGCTACACCTTC. Protein sequence: CASSSRELTGNGYTF.

The table lists this clonotype with many counts. This sequence joins TRBV5-1 and TRBJ2-7; D is uncertain. Trimming cost V 6 bases and J 3 bases, with 13 bases left between them. CDR3 length equals 13 residues. Germline values: CDR1 SGHRS, CDR2 YFSETQ. The DNA of the CDR3 is TGCGCCAGCAAAGAATCAACGGACTACGAGCAGTACTTC. As protein: CASKESTDYEQYF.

In its sample, this clonotype was seen a few times. V usage is TRBV11-2 and J usage is TRBJ1-6, with 10 nucleotides matching TRBD1. V was clipped by 3 bases and J by 8 bases; unmatched bases: 4. CDR1 SGHAT and CDR2 FQNNGV come from the germline V gene. The CDR3 is made up of 15 amino acids. The CDR3 here is CASSLTGTGDSPLHF. The CDR3 nucleotides read TGTGCCAGCAGCTTGACCGGGACAGGGGATTCACCCCTCCACTTT.

In this sample, this clonotype turned up a few times. The rearrangement links TRBV7-9 to TRBJ1-4; 7 bases are a match to TRBD1. The ends lost 0 bases at V and 8 bases at J; junction bases unmatched: 6. The germline V gene has CDR1 SEHNR and CDR2 FQNEAQ (reference sequence). The CDR3 consists of 15 residues. This CDR3 reads CASSLAGQTSEKLFF. In DNA form, the CDR3 reads TGTGCCAGCAGCTTAGCGGGACAGACATCCGAAAAACTGTTTTTT.

The chain joins TRBV5-1 to TRBJ1-5; TRBD1 matches 11 bases. CDR1 is SGHRS and CDR2 is YFSETQ in the germline V gene. V dropped 5 bases and J dropped 4; count of bases not matched to a gene: 5. The CDR3 covers 15 residues. The chain's CDR3 is CASSPDRGPNQPQHF. DNA of the CDR3: TGCGCCAGCAGTCCGGACAGGGGGCCAAATCAGCCCCAGCATTTT.

This clonotype occurred many times. The V gene is TRBV5-1, the J gene TRBJ2-3, with 8 bases matching TRBD2. Germline V gene lookup returns CDR1 SGHRS and CDR2 YFSETQ. CDR3 length: 15 residues. Trimming removed 1 base from V and 0 bases from J; junction bases left unmatched: 1. DNA of the CDR3: TGCGCCAGCAGCTTGAGCGGGGGTAGCACAGATACGCAGTATTTT. Residues: CASSLSGGSTDTQYF.

This clonotype occurred a few times. This rearrangement joins TRBV7-6 to TRBJ2-7, with 8 bases fitting TRBD2. J lost 0 bases, V lost 5 bases, and 9 bases had no gene match. The CDR3 totals 16 residues. Germline V gene lookup returns CDR1 SGHVS and CDR2 FNYEAQ. Here the CDR3 DNA reads TGTGCCAGCAGCCGACAACTAGCGGTGAGCTCCTACGAGCAGTACTTC. Its translation is CASSRQLAVSSYEQYF.

There are many counts of this clonotype. J is TRBJ1-1 and V is TRBV7-8; possibly TRBD1 for D (5 bases). Germline V lookup: CDR1 SGHVS, CDR2 FQNEAQ. Trimming took off 5 bases at V and 7 bases at J, with 8 bases between the two ends. This CDR3 has 11 amino acids. This CDR3 is CASSVDSEAFF. The CDR3, as DNA: TGTGCCAGCAGCGTAGACAGTGAAGCTTTCTTT. The whole variable domain, filled in from reference TRBV7-8 and TRBJ1-1, reads GAGVSQSPRYKVAKRGQDVALRCDPISGHVSLFWYQQALGQGPEFLTYFQNEAQLDKSGLPSDRFFAERPEGSVSTLKIQRTQQEDSAVYLCASSVDSEAFFGQGTRLTVV.

This clonotype occurred many times. This chain's CDR3 is CATSRQGITEAFF. The CDR3, as DNA: TGTGCCACCAGCAGACAGGGTATCACTGAAGCTTTCTTT. The J gene is TRBJ1-1, the V gene TRBV15; maybe TRBD1 (5 bases). Germline values: CDR1 LNHNV, CDR2 YYDKDF (reference sequence). V was cut by 2 bases and J by 4 bases, with 8 bases left in between. This CDR3 is 13 amino acids long.

This clonotype has a handful of counts. This chain connects TRBV5-4 to TRBJ1-4; D is perhaps TRBD1 (5 bases). The length of the CDR3 is 14 residues. Germline CDR1 and CDR2: SGHNT and YYREEE (reference sequence). Trimming pared 0 bases from V and 5 bases from J, leaving 8 bases between. The CDR3 region has the DNA TGTGCCAGCAGCTTGGGGACACCAAATGAAAAACTGTTTTTT. Protein: CASSLGTPNEKLFF.

This clonotype showed up many times. The chain joins TRBV5-1 to TRBJ2-3, with D possibly being TRBD1 or TRBD2 (5 bases each). The CDR3 has 14 amino acids. Germline assignment: CDR1 SGHRS and CDR2 YFSETQ. V gave up 0 bases and J gave up 5 bases, with 10 bases separating them. The CDR3 DNA reads TGCGCCAGCAGCTTGGCTGGGGGAGAAGATACGCAGTATTTT. Translated, it gives CASSLAGGEDTQYF.

Many counts were recorded for this clonotype. The chain links TRBV10-3 to TRBJ2-3; D may be TRBD1 or TRBD2 (6 bases each). The CDR3 sequence is 16 residues long. V gave up 2 bases and J gave up 0 bases, with 12 bases separating them. Germline V gene lookup returns CDR1 ENHRY and CDR2 SYGVKD. The CDR3 loop reads CAISEPGAGSTDTQYF. The CDR3 nucleotides are TGTGCCATCAGTGAGCCGGGGGCCGGCAGCACAGATACGCAGTATTTT.

In its sample, this clonotype was seen many times. V is TRBV5-1 and J is TRBJ2-7, with D perhaps assigned TRBD1 or TRBD2 (6 bases each). The CDR3 covers 14 residues. Trimming stripped 2 bases from V and 3 bases from J, with 12 bases between. Germline CDR1 and CDR2: SGHRS and YFSETQ. The CDR3 bases are TGCGCCAGCAGCTTCCTACAGGGAGGCTACGAGCAGTACTTC. Its translation: CASSFLQGGYEQYF.

In regard to this clonotype: A clone one base away is much larger, so this may be a read error. The chain has TRBV5-6 and TRBJ2-1; D ambiguous. Germline CDR1 SGHDT, CDR2 YYEEEE. The CDR3 consists of 17 residues. CDR3 nucleotides: TGTGCCAGCAGCTCAAGGACCGGGCCTTACCACTACAGTGAGCAGTTCTTC. Translated, it gives CASSSRTGPYHYSEQFF.

This clonotype was found many times. The chain combines TRBV5-5 with TRBJ2-5; TRBD1 might be the D (6 bases). The CDR3 totals 15 residues. CDR1 and CDR2 from the germline V gene are SGHKS and YYEKEE (reference sequence). V dropped 4 bases and J dropped 5 bases, with 18 bases sitting between them. The CDR3 protein is CASSHPLGQGETQYF. For the CDR3, the DNA is TGTGCCAGCAGCCACCCACTAGGGCAGGGGGAGACCCAGTACTTC.

Ten or more counts support this clonotype. The chain is built from TRBV11-2 and TRBJ2-7; D call uncertain. The length of the CDR3 is 12 residues. Per germline, CDR1 SGHAT and CDR2 FQNNGV. Trimming took 1 base from V and 6 from J, leaving 7 bases between them. The CDR3 spells CASSLGAGEQYF. For the CDR3, the DNA is TGTGCCAGCAGCTTAGGGGCAGGCGAGCAGTACTTC.

The table lists this clonotype with many counts. The chain couples TRBV3-1 to TRBJ1-2, with D possibly matching TRBD1 (5 bases). This CDR3 is built from 15 residues. V dropped 0 bases and J dropped 3 bases, with 11 bases sitting between them. Germline CDR1 and CDR2: LGHDT and YNNKEL (reference sequence). The CDR3 DNA reads as TGTGCCAGCAGCCAAGATCCAGGGTCGGACTATGGCTACACCTTC. Protein product: CASSQDPGSDYGYTF.

At least ten counts were recorded for this clonotype. J is TRBJ2-7 and V is TRBV30, with 9 bases aligning to TRBD1. The trim removed 4 bases at V and 3 bases at J, leaving 10 bases unmatched. CDR1 GTSNPN and CDR2 SVGIG come from the germline V gene (reference sequence). There are 15 residues in the CDR3. The chain's CDR3 is CAWTSGQGILYEQYF. In DNA form, the CDR3 reads TGTGCCTGGACCAGTGGACAGGGGATTCTCTACGAGCAGTACTTC.

In this sample, this clonotype turned up many times. The J gene is TRBJ1-2, the V gene TRBV13; 7 bases fit TRBD1. The CDR3 is 15 residues long. The germline V gene encodes CDR1 PRHDT and CDR2 FYEKMQ (reference sequence). The ends lost 6 bases at V and 4 bases at J; junction bases unmatched: 11. The CDR3 protein is CASRLNQGGIYGYTF. As DNA, the CDR3 is TGTGCCAGCAGGCTTAATCAGGGGGGGATCTATGGCTACACCTTC.

At least ten counts were recorded for this clonotype. CDR3 nucleotides: TGCAGCTTCATATTTGTAGGGGCCGATTACAATGAGCAGTTCTTC. Its protein product is CSFIFVGADYNEQFF. The rearrangement uses TRBV29-1 and TRBJ2-1; D perhaps matches TRBD1 (5 bases). In germline, CDR1 is SQVTM, CDR2 ANQGSEA. V lost 8 bases and J 4 bases, leaving 21 bases between the germline ends. The CDR3 runs 15 residues.

The chain employs TRBV9 and TRBJ2-7; D may be TRBD1 (6 bases). Trimming took 3 bases from V and 6 from J, leaving 13 bases between them. Germline V gene data show CDR1 as SGDLS and CDR2 as YYNGEE. This CDR3 is built from 13 residues. The CDR3 protein is CASSARTGTEQYF. The CDR3 region has the DNA TGTGCCAGCAGCGCCCGTACAGGGACCGAGCAGTACTTC.

This clonotype was recorded at least ten times. The genes are TRBV28 and TRBJ2-7; TRBD2 matches 7 bases. This CDR3 contains 19 residues. With 6 bases clipped from V and 0 bases from J, the junction kept 20 bases outside the gene matches. The V gene's germline CDR1 is MDHEN and CDR2 SYDVKM. DNA of the CDR3: TGTGCCAGCAGCCAAGTATGGAGACTAGCTAGGCCGCCCTCCTACGAGCAGTACTTC. The encoded protein is CASSQVWRLARPPSYEQYF. Looking up the rest from reference TRBV28 and TRBJ2-7 gives the full variable domain: DVKVTQSSRYLVKRTGEKVFLECVQDMDHENMFWYRQDPGLGLRLIYFSYDVKMKEKGDIPEGYSVSREKKERFSLILESASTNQTSMYLCASSQVWRLARPPSYEQYFGPGTRLTVT.

This clonotype was seen only a few times. This chain links TRBV19 with TRBJ1-2; no reliable D call. Germline CDR1 LNHDA, CDR2 SQIVND (reference sequence). V lost 0 bases, J lost 4 bases, and 9 bases lay in between. CDR3 length: 14 amino acids. The chain's CDR3 is CASSIDRLFYGYTF. In DNA, the CDR3 is TGTGCCAGTAGTATAGACAGACTCTTCTATGGCTACACCTTC.

This clonotype was detected many times. This sequence joins TRBV7-2 and TRBJ1-2; D uncertain. CDR1 is SGHTA, CDR2 FQGNSA, per germline. The CDR3 is 14 amino acids. The ends were cut back, 0 bases at V and 1 base at J, with 6 bases in the middle. CDR3 protein: CASSLAEVNYGYTF. The CDR3 DNA reads as TGTGCCAGCAGCTTAGCAGAAGTTAACTATGGCTACACCTTC. The complete variable domain, with remaining parts taken from reference TRBV7-2 and TRBJ1-2, reads GAGVSQSPSNKVTEKGKDVELRCDPISGHTALYWYRQSLGQGLEFLIYFQGNSAPDKSGLPSDRFSAERTGGSVSTLTIQRTQQEDSAVYLCASSLAEVNYGYTFGSGTRLTVV.